This T cell receptor (beta chain) was obtained from a study of metastatic and nonmetastatic thyroid tumors (dated by TCRdb to about 2020). About the full investigation: Repertoires from peripheral blood and from tumor or nodule tissue samples of malignant and benign thyroid patients were compared.

The paper's findings and limits, for the study overall: In both blood and tumor samples, malignant tumors were reported to have significantly higher TCR beta diversity than benign nodules.

No treatment had been received by any patient before thyroid surgery. Using T-cell receptor beta sequencing, the study looked back at clinical samples from patients collected from about 2012 to 2018. Comment on this clone: Which antigen it targets is not known. It has no much larger one-base neighbor in the sample; base qualities were not kept.

Receptors were amplified or captured by PCR. The instrument given in TCRdb is Illumina HiSeq 4000. High-throughput sequencing was used to profile the TCR beta-chain CDR3 region of every patient. The authors' pipeline ran thus. CDR3 differences across clinicopathological groups were used to build a classifier for discriminating distant-metastatic papillary thyroid cancer patients. The Shannon index was used to assess repertoire diversity, and the Morisita-Horn index was used to assess tumor-blood repertoire similarity. TCRdb reanalyzed the raw reads on its own, using fastp at Q25 for trimming and MiXCR for clone calling, and kept in-frame beta chains. The V and J calls reflect TCRdb's pipeline rather than the authors' work. Across this sample there are about 30,000 clones, with approximately 40% seen only once. The ten largest clones add up to over 20% of the sample. CDR1 and CDR2 are read off the germline V gene as MNHNS and SASEGT. The CDR3 runs 13 amino acids, cysteine and phenylalanine included. Just CDR3 DNA is preserved here, 39 bases in frame from base 1. V drops 0 bases and J drops 8 bases, leaving 10 bases in between.

The TCR originated in a female donor with papillary thyroid cancer or a benign thyroid nodule (not recorded which). Some clones in this sample may be carry-over from other donors' samples. Source material: tumor tissue. This chain joins TRBV6-1 to TRBJ1-1; no confident D gene assignment can be made. Here the CDR3 is given as CASSEALEREAFF. At the DNA level, the sequence is TGTGCCAGCAGTGAAGCGCTGGAGAGGGAAGCTTTCTTT.